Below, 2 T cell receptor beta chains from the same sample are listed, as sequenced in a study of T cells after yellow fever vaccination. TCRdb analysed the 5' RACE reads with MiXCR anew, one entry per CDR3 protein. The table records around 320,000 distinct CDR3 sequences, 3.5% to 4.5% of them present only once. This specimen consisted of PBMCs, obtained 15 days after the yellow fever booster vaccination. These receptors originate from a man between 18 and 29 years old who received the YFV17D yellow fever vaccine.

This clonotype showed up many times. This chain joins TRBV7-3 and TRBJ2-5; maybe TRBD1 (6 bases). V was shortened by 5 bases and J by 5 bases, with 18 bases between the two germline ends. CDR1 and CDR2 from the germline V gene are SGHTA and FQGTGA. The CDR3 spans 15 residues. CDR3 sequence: CASSPNQGQGETQYF. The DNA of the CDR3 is TGTGCCAGCAGCCCAAACCAGGGGCAGGGGGAGACCCAGTACTTC.

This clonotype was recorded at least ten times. The CDR3 sequence is CATSDDRQEQFF. CDR3 coding DNA: TGTGCCACCAGTGATGACAGGCAGGAGCAGTTCTTC. The V gene is TRBV24-1, the J gene TRBJ2-1, with TRBD1 as a possible D gene (6 bases). Germline CDR1 reads KGHDR; CDR2 reads SFDVKD. This CDR3 is built from 12 residues. With 3 bases removed from V and 10 bases from J, the gap between germline ends came to 9 bases.